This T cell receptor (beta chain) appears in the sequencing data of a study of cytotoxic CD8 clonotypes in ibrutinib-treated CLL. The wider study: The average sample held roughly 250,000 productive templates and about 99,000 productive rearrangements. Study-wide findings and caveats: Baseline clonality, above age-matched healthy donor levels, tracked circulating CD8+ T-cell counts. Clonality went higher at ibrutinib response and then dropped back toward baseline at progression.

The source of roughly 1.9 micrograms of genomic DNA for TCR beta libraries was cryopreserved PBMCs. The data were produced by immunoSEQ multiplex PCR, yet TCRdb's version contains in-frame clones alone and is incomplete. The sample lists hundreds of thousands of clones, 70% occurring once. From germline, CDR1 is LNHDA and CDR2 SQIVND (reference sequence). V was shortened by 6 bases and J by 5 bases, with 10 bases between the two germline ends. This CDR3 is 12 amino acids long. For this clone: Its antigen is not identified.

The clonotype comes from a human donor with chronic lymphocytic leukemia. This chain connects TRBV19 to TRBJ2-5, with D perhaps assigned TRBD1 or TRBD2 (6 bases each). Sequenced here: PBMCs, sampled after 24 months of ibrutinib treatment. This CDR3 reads CASSRGGETQYF. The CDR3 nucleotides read TGTGCCAGTAGCCGAGGGGGGGAGACCCAGTACTTC.